This paragraph reports one T cell receptor beta chain. Its specificity is unknown. The Oncomine TCR Beta short-read assay was what sequenced the DNA obtained from cultured CD4+ T cells. From the PCR reads, TCRdb called clonotypes with MiXCR, one entry per CDR3 protein. The data show 3,500 to 4,000 distinct CDR3 sequences, around 17% seen once. This CDR3 spans 15 amino acids. Germline V lookup: CDR1 SGDLS, CDR2 YYNGEE. V lost 5 bases to trimming and J lost 5 bases; unmatched junction nucleotides: 7. This record belongs to a study of vaccination and CD4 T cells after COVID-19. About the research overall: Investigators stimulated cells with overlapping spike peptides drawn from SARS-CoV-2, HCoV-NL63, HCoV-OC43 and HCoV-229E.

General study points: Spike mono-reactive status applied to 304 of 307 vaccine-specific clones in convalescent patients.

The treatment: approximately 10-day PBMC culture with coronavirus spike peptide pools or control peptides (ViraFEST assay). More than 1.5 million PBMCs were grown per well alongside about 10 IU/ml IL-2 and about 9.3 ug/ml peptide pools. Days 3 and 7 were when half the medium was replaced with fresh IL-2 medium. The chain uses TRBV9 and TRBJ2-5, with 12 nucleotides matching TRBD2. This TCR derives from a human donor who had recovered from COVID-19. The sequencing sample was made of CD4+ T cells from blood, cultured in vitro. CDR3 sequence: CASSVLAGGQETQYF. The CDR3 bases are TGTGCCAGCAGTGTGCTAGCGGGGGGGCAGGAGACCCAGTACTTC.